What follows are 10 T cell receptor beta chains derived from one specimen sequenced in a study of T cell responses to AZD1222 COVID-19 vaccine. Profiled with immunoSEQ multiplex PCR; TCRdb holds only in-frame clones, not every one. The table shows 70,000 or so clones, with approximately 80% occurring only once. The sample here was peripheral blood, taken on day 0 of AZD1222 vaccination. These receptors came from an adult in good health.

The chain couples TRBV4-1 to TRBJ1-5, with a possible D match to TRBD1 (6 bases). The germline V gene encodes CDR1 MGHRA and CDR2 YSYEKL. V dropped 3 bases and J dropped 4 bases, with 16 bases sitting between them. This CDR3 has 16 amino acids. The DNA for the CDR3 is TGCGCCAGCAGCCAGAATACAGGGAATTCGAATCAGCCCCAGCATTTT. It encodes CASSQNTGNSNQPQHF.

This clone has only a few counts. This chain links TRBV5-4 with TRBJ1-6; a possible D gene is TRBD1 (5 bases). Per germline, CDR1 SGHNT and CDR2 YYREEE (reference sequence). Trimming removed 0 bases from V and 3 bases from J, with 10 bases in between. This CDR3 spans 16 amino acids. Here the CDR3 DNA reads TGTGCCAGCAGCTTGGGGCAGGGCAACTATAATTCACCCCTCCACTTT. This gives the protein CASSLGQGNYNSPLHF.

The V call is TRBV5-1, the J call TRBJ1-4; D is undetermined. CDR1 and CDR2 from the germline V gene are SGHRS and YFSETQ. The CDR3 totals 15 residues. V was trimmed by 0 bases and J by 2 bases, leaving 8 bases between them. Here the CDR3 reads CASSLEGWTNEKLFF. CDR3 bases: TGCGCCAGCAGCTTGGAGGGTTGGACTAATGAAAAACTGTTTTTT.

V is TRBV5-1 and J is TRBJ1-1; the D gene is possibly TRBD1 (5 bases). The CDR3 has 13 residues. Per the germline V gene, CDR1 is SGHRS and CDR2 is YFSETQ. The V gene lost 4 bases and the J gene lost 5 bases, with 12 bases spanning the gap. CDR3 loop: CASSITGTTEAFF. The CDR3, as DNA: TGCGCCAGCAGCATAACCGGGACGACTGAAGCTTTCTTT.

The chain carries TRBV28 and TRBJ2-7; D could derive from TRBD1 or TRBD2 (5 bases each). This CDR3 contains 13 residues. CDR1 is MDHEN and CDR2 is SYDVKM in the germline V gene. Trimming took 6 bases from V and 4 from J, leaving 13 bases between them. The CDR3 DNA reads as TGTGCCAGCAGAACCGGGACGGATTACGAGCAGTACTTC. Amino acids: CASRTGTDYEQYF.

This chain uses TRBV7-2 with TRBJ1-5; D gene unclear. Per the germline V gene, CDR1 is SGHTA and CDR2 is FQGNSA. V gave up 1 base and J gave up 4 bases, with 11 bases separating them. The CDR3 runs to 15 residues. CDR3 DNA: TGTGCCAGCAGCTTAGACGGCCGAGAAAATCAGCCCCAGCATTTT. Amino acid sequence: CASSLDGRENQPQHF.

The chain is built from TRBV20-1 and TRBJ1-2; TRBD1 aligns across 8 bases. Trimming cost V 6 bases and J 7 bases; bases outside gene matches: 4. The CDR3 contains 11 residues. In germline, CDR1 is DFQATT, CDR2 SNEGSKA (reference sequence). The CDR3: CSARQGSGYTF. Here the CDR3 DNA reads TGCAGTGCGAGACAGGGGAGTGGCTACACCTTC.

The chain uses TRBV5-1 and TRBJ1-4; D possibly corresponds to TRBD1 (6 bases). The CDR3 contains 19 residues. Trimming pared 4 bases from V and 8 bases from J, leaving 30 bases between. CDR1 SGHRS and CDR2 YFSETQ come from the germline V gene. In DNA, the CDR3 is TGCGCCAGCAGCCTCGGGGGGACAAGGGGGAGGACCCGGGAGGAAAAACTGTTTTTT. It specifies CASSLGGTRGRTREEKLFF.

The rearrangement joins TRBV6-4 to TRBJ1-6; D possibly corresponds to TRBD1 (5 bases). Germline assignment: CDR1 MRHNA and CDR2 SNTAGT. V lost 6 bases, J lost 5 bases, and 11 bases lay in between. The length of the CDR3 is 14 residues. DNA of the CDR3: TGTGCCAGCAGCAGCAGGGCGGATAATTCACCCCTCCACTTT. It specifies CASSSRADNSPLHF.

V is TRBV2 and J is TRBJ2-4; D unresolved. Trimming stripped 6 bases from V and 0 bases from J, with 9 bases between. This CDR3 contains 14 residues. Germline CDR1 is SNHLY and CDR2 is FYNNEI. DNA of the CDR3: TGTGCCAGCAGGGGCCTCATAGCCAAAAACATTCAGTACTTC. Translating gives CASRGLIAKNIQYF.